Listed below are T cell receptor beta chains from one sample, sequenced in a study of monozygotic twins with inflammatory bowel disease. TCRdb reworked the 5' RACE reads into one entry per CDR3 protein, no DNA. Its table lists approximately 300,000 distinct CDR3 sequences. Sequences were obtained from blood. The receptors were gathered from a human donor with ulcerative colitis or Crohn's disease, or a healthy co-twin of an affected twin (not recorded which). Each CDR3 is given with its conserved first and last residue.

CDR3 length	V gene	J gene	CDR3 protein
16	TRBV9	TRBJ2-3	CASSNSNLTNTDTQYF
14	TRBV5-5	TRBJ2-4	CASSTQGFKNIQYF
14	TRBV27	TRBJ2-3	CASSSRTGTDTQYF
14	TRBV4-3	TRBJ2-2	CASSLRLETGELFF
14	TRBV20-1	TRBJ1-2	CSAAGQGEGYGYTF
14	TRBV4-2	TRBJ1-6	CASSQEVGGSPLHF
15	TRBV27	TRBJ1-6	CASSLPGGNNSPLHF
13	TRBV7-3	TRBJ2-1	CASSLGTVNEQFF
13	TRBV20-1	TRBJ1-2	CSALLEGASGYTF
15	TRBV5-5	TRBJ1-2	CASSSASTGPYGYTF
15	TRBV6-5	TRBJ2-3	CASSYEGSSTDTQYF
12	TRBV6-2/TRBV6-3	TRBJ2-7	CASSYYGYEQYF
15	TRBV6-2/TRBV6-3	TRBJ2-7	CASSTRPGAVHEQYF
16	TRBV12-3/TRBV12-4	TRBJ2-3	CASSRGLADLTDTQYF
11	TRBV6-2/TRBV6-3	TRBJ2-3	CASSSRNTQYF
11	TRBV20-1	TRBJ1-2	CSVRTGMGYTF
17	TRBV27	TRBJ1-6	CASSLVYGTRYNSPLHF
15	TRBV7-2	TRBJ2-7	CASSTTSGKMYEQYF
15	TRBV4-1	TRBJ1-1	CASSLHRGPIAEAFF
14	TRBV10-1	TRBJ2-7	CASSARDRVSEQYF
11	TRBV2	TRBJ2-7	CASCLKNEQYF
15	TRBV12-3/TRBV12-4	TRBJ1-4	CASSFRSPRGEKLFF
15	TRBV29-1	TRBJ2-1	CSVEVADSSYNEQFF
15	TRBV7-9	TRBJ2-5	CASSDRPTGRETQYF
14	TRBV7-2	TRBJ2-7	CASSLAQALHEQYF
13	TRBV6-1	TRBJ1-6	CASSEAANSPLHF
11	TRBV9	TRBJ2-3	CASSYCAPRYF
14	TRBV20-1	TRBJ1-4	CSLREGIISGELFF
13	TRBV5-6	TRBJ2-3	CASSRTGTDTQYF
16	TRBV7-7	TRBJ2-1	CASSVHLALSYNEQFF